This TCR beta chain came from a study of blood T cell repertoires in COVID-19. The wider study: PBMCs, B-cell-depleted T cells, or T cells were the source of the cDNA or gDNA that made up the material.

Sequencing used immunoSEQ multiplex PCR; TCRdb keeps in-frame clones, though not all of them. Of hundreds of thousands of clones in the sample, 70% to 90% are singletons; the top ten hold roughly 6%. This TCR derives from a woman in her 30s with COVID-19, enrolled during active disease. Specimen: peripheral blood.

The CDR3 here is CASSRTGTGVAQYF. In DNA, the CDR3 is TGCGCCAGCAGCCGAACCGGGACTGGAGTGGCCCAGTACTTC. The V call is TRBV4-1, the J call TRBJ2-5; maybe TRBD2 (6 bases). CDR1 is MGHRA and CDR2 is YSYEKL in the germline V gene. Trimming left V 4 bases short and J 9 bases short, with 18 bases between. The CDR3 extends over 14 amino acids.